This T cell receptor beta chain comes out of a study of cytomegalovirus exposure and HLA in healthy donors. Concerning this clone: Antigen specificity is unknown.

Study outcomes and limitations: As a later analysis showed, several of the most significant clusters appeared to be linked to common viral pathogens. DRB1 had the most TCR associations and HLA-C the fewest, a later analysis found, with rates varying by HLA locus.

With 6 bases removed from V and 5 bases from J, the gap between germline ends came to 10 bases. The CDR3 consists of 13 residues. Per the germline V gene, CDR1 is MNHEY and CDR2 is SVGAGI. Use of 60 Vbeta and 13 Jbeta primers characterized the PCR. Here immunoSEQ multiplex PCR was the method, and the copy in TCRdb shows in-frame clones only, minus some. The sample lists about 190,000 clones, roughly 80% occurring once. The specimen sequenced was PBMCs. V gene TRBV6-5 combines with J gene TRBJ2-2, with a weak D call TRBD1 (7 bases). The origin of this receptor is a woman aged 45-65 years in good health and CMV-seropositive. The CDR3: CASSAGGTGELFF. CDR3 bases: TGTGCCAGCAGCGCAGGGGGGACCGGGGAGCTGTTTTTT.